This T cell receptor beta chain comes out of a study of identical twins. Whole-study results and caveats: Alpha sequences that were out-of-frame and twin-shared showed an excess of low generation probability. Findings came from cross-sectional statistics, without long-term follow-up of donors. The models systematically underestimated how much out-of-frame TCR alpha was shared in monozygotic twins.

This clonotype was observed a handful of times. Its antigen is undetermined. Unique molecular identifiers were present on the cDNA, which also gained a universal primer site by template switching. TCRdb analysed the 5' RACE reads with MiXCR anew, one entry per CDR3 protein. Here the sample spans 310,000 or so distinct CDR3 sequences, around 8.8% being singletons. Germline-derived CDR1 and CDR2 are SGHVS and FQNEAQ. The germline V and J ends were trimmed by 6 bases and 3 bases, with 18 bases remaining between them. The CDR3 sequence is 15 residues long. These same data were also listed under a study on yellow fever vaccine responses in identical twins.

The sample comprised memory (CD45RO+) T cells sorted from blood. The gene calls are TRBV7-8 and TRBJ2-7; no clear D. The TCR comes from a woman between 18 and 29 years old in good health. The CDR3 DNA reads as TGTGCCAGCAGTCCATACCCCGAGAGCTTCTACGAGCAGTACTTC. It encodes CASSPYPESFYEQYF.